This T cell receptor (beta chain) derives from a study of CD8 T cell repertoires and HIV-1 epitope variants. The wider study: Controls were a CMV, EBV and flu pool, Ebola AY9, and no peptide. Autologous T cell-negative cells served as antigen-presenting cells in equal numbers. Points from the study as a whole: Roughly 10 TCR beta clonotypes were antigen-specific, roughly six apparently recognizing autologous or escape variants.

The length of the CDR3 is 11 residues. The V end lost 3 bases, the J end lost 8 bases, and 7 bases lay between the germline ends. CDR1 MNHEY and CDR2 SVGAGI come from the germline V gene. Sequencing was performed with immunoSEQ multiplex PCR; in TCRdb, only in-frame clones are kept and a portion is missing. This table holds over 6,500 clones, just over 65% found once. Of note for this clone: Antigen specificity is unknown.

The source is a male donor with HIV. This sequence joins TRBV6-5 and TRBJ1-2; D not certain. The source material was cultured CD8+ T cells derived from PBMCs. The CDR3 DNA is TGTGCCAGCAGTTATGGTCAAGGCTACACCTTC. Translating it yields CASSYGQGYTF.